These 24 T cell receptor beta chains were all obtained from the same sample, sequenced in a study of control samples from healthy donors and cancer patients (dated by TCRdb to 2018 to 2020). The protocol used for the library was the immunoSEQ multiplex PCR assay. The source is immuneACCESS, and TCRdb retained only in-frame sequences with V and J called. Part of the clones is not carried over; for the studies checked, unresolved V genes explain less than half of this, and the remainder is unexplained. Present in this sample are some 66,000 clones, roughly 85% of which were seen just once. The top ten constitute roughly 6% of the sample. The sequencing sample was made of blood. The receptor source for this set is a man aged 35-49 years in good health.

V and J are TRBV5-1 and TRBJ1-1; 7 bases are a match to TRBD1. The CDR3 is 15 residues long. With V trimmed by 0 bases and J by 7 bases, 9 bases remained unmatched. Germline V lookup: CDR1 SGHRS, CDR2 YFSETQ. The CDR3 spells CASSLGNRGIDEAFF. The CDR3 DNA follows: TGCGCCAGCAGCTTGGGAAACAGGGGTATAGATGAAGCTTTCTTT.

The chain joins TRBV25-1 to TRBJ1-1, with D maybe TRBD1 (5 bases). CDR1 and CDR2 from the germline V gene are MGHDK and SYGVNS. The CDR3 is 13 amino acids. The germline V and J ends were trimmed by 9 bases and 0 bases, with 11 bases remaining between them. The CDR3, as DNA: TGTGCCAGTCAGGCAGGGATGAACACTGAAGCTTTCTTT. Translated, it gives CASQAGMNTEAFF. The full variable domain, in which reference TRBV25-1 and TRBJ1-1 provide the parts outside the CDR3, is EADIYQTPRYLVIGTGKKITLECSQTMGHDKMYWYQQDPGMELHLIHYSYGVNSTEKGDLSSESTVSRIRTEHFPLTLESARPSHTSQYLCASQAGMNTEAFFGQGTRLTVV.

Only a few counts were recorded for this clone. The CDR3 DNA reads as TGTGCCAGCAGTTTCACCGGGACTCGCAAAGACCAGCCCCAGCATTTT. It codes for CASSFTGTRKDQPQHF. The chain uses TRBV27 and TRBJ1-5, with D perhaps matching TRBD1 (5 bases). The CDR3 is 16 amino acids. V was shortened by 3 bases and J by 7 bases, with 19 bases between the two germline ends. Germline values: CDR1 MNHEY, CDR2 SMNVEV (reference sequence).

In the case of this clone: One end of the junction varies from germline; a read error may be responsible. The chain links TRBV10-3 to TRBJ2-7, with TRBD1 matching over 7 bases. Germline V gene lookup returns CDR1 ENHRY and CDR2 SYGVKD. The CDR3 runs to 11 residues. Here the CDR3 reads CAISESQGSHF. Written as DNA, the CDR3 is TGTGCCATCAGTGAGTCACAGGGGTCGCACTTC.

The gene calls are TRBV20-1 and TRBJ2-2; D gene unclear. CDR1 is DFQATT, CDR2 SNEGSKA, per germline (reference sequence). The CDR3 covers 12 residues. Trimming removed 3 bases at V and 5 bases at J, with 7 bases between. CDR3 sequence reads: CSASSSTGELFF. The CDR3 DNA sequence: TGCAGTGCTAGTTCCTCAACCGGGGAGCTGTTTTTT.

Turning to this clone: This same CDR3 is encoded by further DNA sequences in the sample. This chain connects TRBV5-5 to TRBJ2-7; D gene uncertain. Between the trimmed V and J ends, which lost 1 base and 2 bases, there was a span of 13 bases. This CDR3 contains 15 residues. Germline-derived CDR1 and CDR2 are SGHKS and YYEKEE (reference sequence). CDR3 protein: CASSLIRGAPYEQYF. The CDR3 DNA is TGTGCCAGCAGCTTGATTCGCGGAGCACCCTACGAGCAGTACTTC.

CDR3 region: CASSLGTSEQYF. In DNA, the CDR3 is TGTGCCAGCAGCTTGGGGACAAGTGAGCAGTACTTC. This chain connects TRBV5-6 to TRBJ2-7, with D possibly being TRBD1 (5 bases). This CDR3 comprises 12 residues. Germline CDR1 and CDR2: SGHDT and YYEEEE. V lost 0 bases, J lost 7 bases, and 8 bases lay in between.

The chain links TRBV11-1 to TRBJ2-4; 9 bases match TRBD1. Germline V lookup: CDR1 SGHAT, CDR2 FQDESV (reference sequence). V dropped 4 bases and J dropped 9; count of bases not matched to a gene: 7. The CDR3 is 14 amino acids. For the CDR3, the DNA is TGTGCCAGCAGCTACGGGACAGGGCACGGCATTCAGTACTTC. Protein sequence: CASSYGTGHGIQYF.

The chain uses TRBV21-1 and TRBJ2-3. TRBV21-1 is termed a pseudogene. This CDR3 has 15 amino acids. CDR3 in amino acids: CASSPETNWVDTQYF. CDR3 bases: TGTGCCAGCAGCCCGGAGACAAATTGGGTAGATACGCAGTATTTT.

This chain uses TRBV4-3 with TRBJ1-6; D is uncertain. Germline CDR1 reads LGHNA; CDR2 reads YSLEER. V was trimmed by 0 bases and J by 7 bases, leaving 10 bases between them. The length of the CDR3 is 15 residues. In DNA, the CDR3 is TGCGCCAGCAGCCAAGAAAGGCCTAGCAATTCACCCCTCCACTTT. Translating gives CASSQERPSNSPLHF.

J is TRBJ2-5 and V is TRBV27; the match to TRBD1 covers 7 bases. The V gene end was trimmed by 7 bases and the J gene end by 2 bases; junction bases not matched to a gene: 10. The germline CDR1 and CDR2 sequences are MNHEY and SMNVEV (reference sequence). The CDR3 contains 15 residues. The CDR3 region is CASISGTEIQETQYF. DNA of the CDR3: TGTGCCAGCATCTCCGGGACAGAAATACAAGAGACCCAGTACTTC.

A word on this clone: One end of the junction is discordant with germline, which a read error may explain. This chain links TRBV9 with TRBJ2-3, with D maybe TRBD1 (6 bases). Per germline, CDR1 SGDLS and CDR2 YYNGEE. CDR3 length: 13 amino acids. The CDR3 DNA reads as TGTGCCAGCAGCGTGGACAGCAGAGATACGCAGTATTTT. Encoded protein: CASSVDSRDTQYF.

This chain joins TRBV19 and TRBJ1-1, with unresolved D. Germline loops: CDR1 LNHDA, CDR2 SQIVND (reference sequence). This CDR3 region has 12 residues. Trimming removed 0 bases from V and 4 bases from J, with 3 bases in between. This CDR3 reads CASSIERTEAFF. DNA of the CDR3: TGTGCCAGTAGTATAGAACGCACTGAAGCTTTCTTT.

The V and J genes are TRBV9 and TRBJ1-1; D is unclear. Trimming removed 3 bases from V and 0 bases from J, with 6 bases in between. The V gene's germline CDR1 is SGDLS and CDR2 YYNGEE. The CDR3 totals 13 residues. The CDR3 loop reads CASSARVNTEAFF. The CDR3 nucleotides read TGTGCCAGCAGCGCGAGGGTGAACACTGAAGCTTTCTTT.

The chain links TRBV2 to TRBJ1-5; D is unresolved. Per germline, CDR1 SNHLY and CDR2 FYNNEI. Trimming left V 4 bases short and J 3 bases short, with 10 bases between. The CDR3 spans 14 residues. In DNA form, the CDR3 reads TGTGCCAGCAGTGCGGGGTATAACAATCAGCCCCAGCATTTT. As protein: CASSAGYNNQPQHF.

This chain uses TRBV19 with TRBJ2-1, with a possible D match to TRBD1 (6 bases). CDR3 length: 14 residues. V gave up 2 bases and J gave up 7 bases, with 12 bases separating them. Germline V CDR1 and CDR2: LNHDA, SQIVND (reference sequence). CDR3 sequence reads: CASSIQGHGNEQFF. CDR3 DNA sequence: TGTGCCAGTAGTATACAGGGGCATGGGAATGAGCAGTTCTTC.

The rearrangement uses TRBV29-1 and TRBJ2-1; possibly TRBD1 or TRBD2 for D (5 bases each). Germline V lookup: CDR1 SQVTM, CDR2 ANQGSEA. V dropped 3 bases and J dropped 6 bases, with 12 bases sitting between them. The CDR3 runs to 13 residues. CDR3 DNA: TGCAGCGTTGAGAGGGGCCCCACCAATGAGCAGTTCTTC. As protein: CSVERGPTNEQFF.

This clone was picked up one time. The chain employs TRBV7-2 and TRBJ1-6; D unclear. V was shortened by 5 bases and J by 8 bases, with 10 bases between the two germline ends. The CDR3 totals 13 residues. Germline lookup yields CDR1 SGHTA and CDR2 FQGNSA. DNA for the CDR3: TGTGCCAGCAGCCTCCGGAACGATTCACCCCTCCACTTT. This codes for CASSLRNDSPLHF. The full variable domain, its missing parts supplied by reference TRBV7-2 and TRBJ1-6, is GAGVSQSPSNKVTEKGKDVELRCDPISGHTALYWYRQSLGQGLEFLIYFQGNSAPDKSGLPSDRFSAERTGGSVSTLTIQRTQQEDSAVYLCASSLRNDSPLHFGNGTRLTVT.

The chain is built from TRBV15 and TRBJ2-5; the D gene is possibly TRBD1 (5 bases). CDR1 and CDR2 from the germline V gene are LNHNV and YYDKDF (reference sequence). V shed 8 bases and J shed 5 bases, with 21 bases lying between them. The CDR3 loop spans 15 amino acids. The CDR3 region is CATSLPDARQETQYF. The DNA for the CDR3 is TGTGCCACCTCCCTCCCAGATGCCCGACAGGAGACCCAGTACTTC.

The V gene is TRBV20-1, the J gene TRBJ2-7; D uncertain. The germline V gene has CDR1 DFQATT and CDR2 SNEGSKA (reference sequence). The V and J ends lost 3 bases and 3 bases respectively, with 6 bases between them. CDR3 length: 11 amino acids. CDR3 DNA sequence: TGCAGTGCTAGTGCTGACTACGAGCAGTACTTC. Protein product: CSASADYEQYF.

The genes are TRBV20-1 and TRBJ1-1; D may be TRBD1 (5 bases). CDR1 and CDR2 (germline): DFQATT, SNEGSKA (reference sequence). This CDR3 region has 13 residues. Trimming stripped 3 bases from V and 1 base from J, with 9 bases between. The CDR3 coding sequence is TGCAGTGCTAGTGGGGGGTCGAACACTGAAGCTTTCTTT. Translating gives CSASGGSNTEAFF.

The V and J genes are TRBV5-1 and TRBJ1-1; D is possibly TRBD1 (5 bases). CDR1 SGHRS and CDR2 YFSETQ come from the germline V gene. V was shortened by 3 bases and J by 4 bases, with 10 bases between the two germline ends. CDR3 length: 13 residues. This CDR3 reads CASSWGGSTEAFF. The DNA of the CDR3 is TGCGCCAGCAGCTGGGGGGGATCCACTGAAGCTTTCTTT.

Concerning this clone itself: Sequence at one end of the junction differs from germline and may be a read error. The chain carries TRBV13 and TRBJ1-3; TRBD1 agrees at 8 bases. Per germline, CDR1 PRHDT and CDR2 FYEKMQ (reference sequence). The length of the CDR3 is 15 residues. The CDR3 spells CASTLGRQGRNTIYF. The CDR3 DNA reads TGTGCCAGCACCTTAGGAAGACAGGGGAGGAACACCATATATTTT. Full variable domain (rest looked up from reference TRBV13 and TRBJ1-3): AAGVIQSPRHLIKEKRETATLKCYPIPRHDTVYWYQQGPGQDPQFLISFYEKMQSDKGSIPDRFSAQQFSDYHSELNMSSLELGDSALYFCASTLGRQGRNTIYFGEGSWLTVV.

Written as DNA, the CDR3 is TGTGCCAGCAGCTTAGATGGCAGGTGGCAAGAGACCCAGTACTTC. Translating gives CASSLDGRWQETQYF. The chain uses TRBV11-2 and TRBJ2-5; D remains unclear. V was shortened by 0 bases and J by 2 bases, with 10 bases between the two germline ends. Per the germline V gene, CDR1 is SGHAT and CDR2 is FQNNGV. This CDR3 spans 15 amino acids.